The 27 T cell receptor beta chains presented below share a single source sample, sequenced in a study of blood T cells in healthy people across ages. Through a sample-barcoded 5' primer and a J-beta primer mix, a second PCR was run for roughly 7 to 11 cycles. In TCRdb, the 5' RACE reads were re-called with MiXCR into one record per CDR3 protein. Of approximately 850,000 distinct CDR3 sequences listed, 58% are singletons. The sequencing sample was made of blood. These receptors all stem from a man under 40 in good health.

The gene calls are TRBV20-1 and TRBJ2-1, with D tentatively TRBD2 (5 bases). This CDR3 has 15 residues. V lost 5 bases to trimming and J lost 5 bases, with 19 bases between them. Germline CDR1 DFQATT, CDR2 SNEGSKA (reference sequence). CDR3 residues: CSAAPTDSRNNEQFF. DNA for the CDR3: TGCAGTGCTGCCCCAACGGACTCCAGGAACAATGAGCAGTTCTTC.

The chain combines TRBV12-5 with TRBJ2-1, with D unclear. Near its end, the DNA agrees better with TRBJ2-7, so the J call may be wrong. The germline gives CDR1 LGHNT, CDR2 FRNRAP. The CDR3 contains 17 residues. CDR3 nucleotides: TGTGCTAGTGAAATTTCCACTCTTTCCCGGGTTTACAATGAGCAGTACTTC. It codes for CASEISTLSRVYNEQYF.

This chain uses TRBV11-1 with TRBJ2-5; possible D gene TRBD1, 6 bases. The ends were cut back, 5 bases at V and 2 bases at J, with 9 bases in the middle. The CDR3 runs to 13 residues. Germline CDR1 is SGHAT and CDR2 is FQDESV (reference sequence). CDR3 DNA: TGTGCCAGCAGCGATGGACAGCAAGAGACCCAGTACTTC. Amino acid sequence: CASSDGQQETQYF.

This clonotype was counted only a few times. The chain recombines TRBV18 with TRBJ1-2; 8 nucleotides match TRBD1. J was trimmed by 10 bases and V by 2 bases; bases with no gene match: 6. CDR1 is KGHSH and CDR2 is LQKENI in the germline V gene. CDR3 length equals 13 residues. The CDR3 reads CASSPVGQVAYTF. CDR3 nucleotides: TGTGCCAGCTCACCAGTGGGACAGGTGGCCTACACCTTC.

The rearrangement links TRBV5-4 to TRBJ1-1; TRBD1 might be the D (5 bases). Germline assignment: CDR1 SGHNT and CDR2 YYREEE (reference sequence). V lost 4 bases and J lost 1, with 8 bases in between. This CDR3 comprises 13 residues. In DNA, the CDR3 is TGTGCCAGCAGCGGGACGGAGAACACTGAAGCTTTCTTT. It is translated as CASSGTENTEAFF.

The chain joins TRBV20-1 to TRBJ1-2; D gene uncertain. The V and J ends lost 6 bases and 5 bases respectively, with 10 bases between them. CDR1 and CDR2 (germline): DFQATT, SNEGSKA (reference sequence). The CDR3 sequence is 11 residues long. The CDR3 DNA sequence: TGCAGTGCCGCCCCCGGATATGGCTACACCTTC. It specifies CSAAPGYGYTF.

J is TRBJ2-3 and V is TRBV7-6, with D maybe TRBD1 (6 bases). CDR1 is SGHVS, CDR2 FNYEAQ, per germline. The V gene lost 1 base and the J gene lost 4 bases, with 12 bases spanning the gap. There are 15 residues in the CDR3. The CDR3 DNA sequence: TGTGCCAGCAGCTTAGTGACCCAGGGGTCAGATACGCAGTATTTT. Amino acid sequence: CASSLVTQGSDTQYF.

The CDR3 DNA follows: TGTGCCAGCAGTTTCCGGGCGGGACCTCCCTATGGCTACACCTTC. It codes for CASSFRAGPPYGYTF. The V gene is TRBV27, the J gene TRBJ1-2, with D maybe TRBD1 (5 bases). The CDR3 extends over 15 amino acids. V was clipped by 3 bases and J by 4 bases, with 15 bases between them. Germline CDR1 and CDR2: MNHEY and SMNVEV (reference sequence).

The CDR3 sequence is CASSQVTSLMGEQFF. CDR3 bases: TGCGCCAGCAGCCAAGTTACTAGTCTGATGGGTGAGCAGTTCTTC. This sequence joins TRBV4-1 and TRBJ2-1; perhaps TRBD2 as D (5 bases). CDR3 length: 15 residues. The V end was cut by 1 base, the J end by 9 bases, with 16 bases between. Germline CDR1 reads MGHRA; CDR2 reads YSYEKL.

This chain links TRBV4-1 with TRBJ2-7, with TRBD1 identical over 8 bases. Gene TRBJ2-5 matches the end of the DNA better, so the J call may be wrong. Germline CDR1 reads MGHRA; CDR2 reads YSYEKL. There are 16 residues in the CDR3. The CDR3 DNA follows: TGCGCCAGCAGCCAAATACAGGGGGAAGGGAGTGGGACCCAGTACTTC. Its protein is CASSQIQGEGSGTQYF.

The rearrangement links TRBV4-2 to TRBJ2-1; unclear D gene. There are 15 residues in the CDR3. The germline CDR1 and CDR2 sequences are LGHNA and YNFKEQ. The V gene lost 4 bases and the J gene lost 7 bases, with 17 bases spanning the gap. CDR3 sequence (DNA): TGTGCCAGCAGCCCCGCGGATGGGGAAAGAAATGAGCAGTTCTTC. It specifies CASSPADGERNEQFF.

V usage is TRBV6-5 and J usage is TRBJ1-2, with 12 nucleotides matching TRBD1. V lost 8 bases and J lost 8; bases outside the gene matches: 9. This CDR3 is 14 amino acids long. In germline, CDR1 is MNHEY, CDR2 SVGAGI. For the CDR3, the DNA is TGTGCCAGCTCAAGGGGACAGGGGGCTCTCGGCTACACCTTC. The encoded protein is CASSRGQGALGYTF.

V usage is TRBV6-1 and J usage is TRBJ2-3, with a weak D call TRBD1 (6 bases). V lost 6 bases and J lost 3, with 19 bases in between. The length of the CDR3 is 16 residues. The germline CDR1 and CDR2 sequences are MNHNS and SASEGT. DNA of the CDR3: TGTGCCAGCAGCCTAACAGGGCCCGCGGGTACAGATACGCAGTATTTT. Translated: CASSLTGPAGTDTQYF.

This clonotype appeared a few times. The chain couples TRBV7-2 to TRBJ1-5; D unclear. Looked up from germline, CDR1 is SGHTA and CDR2 is FQGNSA. The CDR3 length is 12 residues. Between the trimmed V and J ends, which lost 3 bases and 7 bases, there was a span of 7 bases. CDR3 coding DNA: TGTGCCAGCAGCTTTAACGACCAGCCCCAGCATTTT. It encodes CASSFNDQPQHF.

This clonotype was seen repeatedly, ten times or more. The chain carries TRBV11-1 and TRBJ2-5, with D possibly being TRBD2 (7 bases). Germline V CDR1 and CDR2: SGHAT, FQDESV (reference sequence). Trimming removed 4 bases from V and 2 bases from J, with 11 bases in between. The CDR3 is made up of 14 amino acids. The CDR3 DNA reads TGTGCCAGCAGCTGGGGGGGGCAGCAAGAGACCCAGTACTTC. Translated, it gives CASSWGGQQETQYF. Looking up the rest from reference TRBV11-1 and TRBJ2-5 gives the full variable domain: EAEVAQSPRYKITEKSQAVAFWCDPISGHATLYWYRQILGQGPELLVQFQDESVVDDSQLPKDRFSAERLKGVDSTLKIQPAELGDSAMYLCASSWGGQQETQYFGPGTRLLVL.

The chain carries TRBV20-1 and TRBJ2-5; D is possibly TRBD1 (5 bases). CDR1 and CDR2 (germline): DFQATT, SNEGSKA (reference sequence). This CDR3 has 11 residues. The germline V and J ends were trimmed by 6 bases and 4 bases, with 9 bases remaining between them. The CDR3 bases are TGCAGTGCATGGACAACAGAGACCCAGTACTTC. This encodes CSAWTTETQYF.

V usage is TRBV6-1 and J usage is TRBJ2-1; 7 positions agree with TRBD1. The J call may be in error: the DNA end matches TRBJ2-7 better. The CDR3 is 14 amino acids. Germline V gene data show CDR1 as MNHNS and CDR2 as SASEGT. The CDR3 DNA sequence: TGTGCCAGCCCCAAGGGGGCTGATATCGACGAGCAGTACTTC. Its protein is CASPKGADIDEQYF.

The chain recombines TRBV28 with TRBJ2-6; possible D gene TRBD1, 6 bases. The CDR3 has 16 amino acids. V gave up 9 bases and J gave up 0 bases, with 15 bases separating them. The V gene's germline CDR1 is MDHEN and CDR2 SYDVKM. The CDR3 DNA follows: TGTGCCAGTTTCGCAGGGGCTCGCTCTGGGGCCAACGTCCTGACTTTC. Residues: CASFAGARSGANVLTF.

The chain's CDR3 is CASSDWTGGYNEQFF. CDR3 DNA sequence: TGTGCCAGCAGCGACTGGACAGGGGGGTACAATGAGCAGTTCTTC. The chain uses TRBV7-2 and TRBJ2-1; TRBD1 aligns across 10 bases. Per germline, CDR1 SGHTA and CDR2 FQGNSA. CDR3 length: 15 residues. The V gene end was trimmed by 5 bases and the J gene end by 4 bases; junction bases not matched to a gene: 5.

The chain uses TRBV6-5 and TRBJ2-5; unclear D gene. Germline assignment: CDR1 MNHEY and CDR2 SVGAGI. The CDR3 runs 14 residues. The V end was cut by 2 bases, the J end by 5 bases, with 12 bases between. CDR3 in amino acids: CASSYGAPWETQYF. As DNA, the CDR3 is TGTGCCAGCAGTTACGGCGCGCCGTGGGAGACCCAGTACTTC.

The table lists this clonotype with a few counts. The chain carries TRBV6-2 or TRBV6-3 and TRBJ2-5; D unresolved. With 8 bases removed from V and 1 base from J, the gap between germline ends came to 14 bases. The CDR3 is made up of 14 amino acids. Looked up from germline, CDR1 is MNHEY and CDR2 is SVGEGT. The CDR3 here is CASGSGRIQETQYF. The CDR3 nucleotides are TGTGCCAGCGGTTCCGGGCGGATCCAAGAGACCCAGTACTTC.

This clonotype was seen only a few times. V gene TRBV11-3 combines with J gene TRBJ2-1; TRBD2 matches at 10 bases. Trimming at V came to 5 bases and at J to 8 bases, leaving 9 bases not matched to a gene. This CDR3 spans 15 amino acids. Per the germline V gene, CDR1 is SGHNT and CDR2 is YENEEA. Here the CDR3 reads CASSLGLAVYDEQFF. CDR3 nucleotides: TGTGCCAGCAGCCTCGGACTAGCGGTGTACGATGAGCAGTTCTTC.

In this sample, this clonotype turned up many times. The chain joins TRBV10-3 to TRBJ2-7; the match to TRBD2 covers 11 bases. This CDR3 is 15 amino acids long. Germline V gene data show CDR1 as ENHRY and CDR2 as SYGVKD. The junction had 9 bases not matched to a gene; V was cut back by 9 bases and J by 2 bases. The CDR3 DNA is TGTGCCATTTCTACTATAGCGGGAGGGGCCTACGAGCAGTACTTC. This gives the protein CAISTIAGGAYEQYF.

The CDR3 nucleotides read TGTGCCAGCAGTTTCGGGGTTAATAATTCACCCCTCCACTTT. Its protein is CASSFGVNNSPLHF. The gene calls are TRBV12-3 or TRBV12-4 and TRBJ1-6; no clear D gene. The V gene lost 3 bases and the J gene lost 5 bases, with 8 bases spanning the gap. This CDR3 region has 14 residues.

The rearrangement joins TRBV29-1 to TRBJ2-4; TRBD2 agrees at 7 bases. There are 16 residues in the CDR3. With 7 bases clipped from V and 7 bases from J, the junction kept 19 bases outside the gene matches. Germline CDR1 is SQVTM and CDR2 is ANQGSEA. The CDR3 coding sequence is TGCAGCGCTACACCCCTGATTGACAGCGGGAAGAACATTCAGTACTTC. Residues: CSATPLIDSGKNIQYF.

The chain has TRBV9 and TRBJ2-3, with D uncertain. Trimming removed 6 bases from V and 3 bases from J, with 17 bases in between. The CDR3 has 15 amino acids. Germline lookup yields CDR1 SGDLS and CDR2 YYNGEE. The CDR3 nucleotides read TGTGCCAGCACCCTAGACCCGGTATCGACAGATACGCAGTATTTT. Translated: CASTLDPVSTDTQYF. Based on the CDR3 plus reference TRBV9 and TRBJ2-3, the full variable domain is DSGVTQTPKHLITATGQRVTLRCSPRSGDLSVYWYQQSLDQGLQFLIQYYNGEERAKGNILERFSAQQFPDLHSELNLSSLELGDSALYFCASTLDPVSTDTQYFGPGTRLTVL.

The V and J genes are TRBV20-1 and TRBJ2-7; D gene uncertain. V dropped 1 base and J dropped 0 bases, with 19 bases sitting between them. The CDR3 consists of 17 residues. In germline, CDR1 is DFQATT, CDR2 SNEGSKA (reference sequence). The CDR3: CSARGYSRTYSSYEQYF. DNA of the CDR3: TGCAGTGCTAGAGGATATTCCCGGACGTATAGCTCCTACGAGCAGTACTTC.